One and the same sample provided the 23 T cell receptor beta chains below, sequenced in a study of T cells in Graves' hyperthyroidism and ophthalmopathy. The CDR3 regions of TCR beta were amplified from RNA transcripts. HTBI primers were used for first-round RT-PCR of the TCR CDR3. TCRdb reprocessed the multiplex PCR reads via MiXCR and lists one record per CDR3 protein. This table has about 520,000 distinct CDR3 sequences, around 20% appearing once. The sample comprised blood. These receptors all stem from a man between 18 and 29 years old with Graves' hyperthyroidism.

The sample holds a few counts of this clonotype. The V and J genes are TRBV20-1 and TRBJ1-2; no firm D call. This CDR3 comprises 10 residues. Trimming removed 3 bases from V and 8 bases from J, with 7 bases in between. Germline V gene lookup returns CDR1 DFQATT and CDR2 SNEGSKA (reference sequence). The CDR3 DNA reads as TGCAGTGCTAGTTACCGAGGCTACACCTTC. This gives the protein CSASYRGYTF.

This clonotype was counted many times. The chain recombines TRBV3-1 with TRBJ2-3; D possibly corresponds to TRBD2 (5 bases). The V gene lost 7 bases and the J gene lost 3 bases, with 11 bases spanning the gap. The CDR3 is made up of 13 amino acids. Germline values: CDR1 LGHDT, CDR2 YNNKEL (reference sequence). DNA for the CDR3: TGTGCCAGCAAAAGCGGAACAACAGATACGCAGTATTTT. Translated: CASKSGTTDTQYF.

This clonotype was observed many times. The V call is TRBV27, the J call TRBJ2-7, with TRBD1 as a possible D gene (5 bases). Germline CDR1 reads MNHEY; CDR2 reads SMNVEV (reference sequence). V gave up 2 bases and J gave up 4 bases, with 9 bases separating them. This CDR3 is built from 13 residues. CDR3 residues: CASSLGHVYEQYF. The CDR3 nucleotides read TGTGCCAGCAGTTTAGGACATGTTTACGAGCAGTACTTC.

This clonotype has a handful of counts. This CDR3 reads CASSLFADRGQRPNQPQHF. The CDR3 DNA is TGTGCCAGCAGTCTTTTCGCCGACAGGGGGCAGAGACCGAATCAGCCCCAGCATTTT. The rearrangement links TRBV6-2 or TRBV6-3 to TRBJ1-5; TRBD1 matches 10 bases. Trimming removed 5 bases from V and 4 bases from J; junction bases left unmatched: 17. Germline loops: CDR1 MNHEY, CDR2 SVGEGT. The CDR3 has 19 amino acids.

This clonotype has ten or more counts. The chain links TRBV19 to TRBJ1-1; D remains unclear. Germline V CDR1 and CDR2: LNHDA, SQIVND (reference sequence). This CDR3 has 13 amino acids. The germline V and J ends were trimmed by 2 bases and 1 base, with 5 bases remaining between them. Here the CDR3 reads CASSIHRNTEAFF. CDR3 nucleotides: TGTGCCAGTAGTATACACCGGAACACTGAAGCTTTCTTT. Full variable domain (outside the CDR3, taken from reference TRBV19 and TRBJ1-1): DGGITQSPKYLFRKEGQNVTLSCEQNLNHDAMYWYRQDPGQGLRLIYYSQIVNDFQKGDIAEGYSVSREKKESFPLTVTSAQKNPTAFYLCASSIHRNTEAFFGQGTRLTVV.

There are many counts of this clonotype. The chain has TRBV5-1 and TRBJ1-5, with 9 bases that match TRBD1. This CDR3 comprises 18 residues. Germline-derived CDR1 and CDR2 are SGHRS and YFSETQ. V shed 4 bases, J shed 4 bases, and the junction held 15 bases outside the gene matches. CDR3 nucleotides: TGCGCCAGCAGCAGGGACAGGGAGACCTTGGTAAGGAATCAGCCCCAGCATTTT. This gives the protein CASSRDRETLVRNQPQHF.

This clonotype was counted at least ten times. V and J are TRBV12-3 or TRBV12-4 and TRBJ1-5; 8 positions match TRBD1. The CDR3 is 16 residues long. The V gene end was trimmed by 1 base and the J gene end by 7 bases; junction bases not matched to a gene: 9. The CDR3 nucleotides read TGTGCCAGCAGTTTAGGTGGCAGGGGGCTTAAACAGCCCCAGCATTTT. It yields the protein CASSLGGRGLKQPQHF.

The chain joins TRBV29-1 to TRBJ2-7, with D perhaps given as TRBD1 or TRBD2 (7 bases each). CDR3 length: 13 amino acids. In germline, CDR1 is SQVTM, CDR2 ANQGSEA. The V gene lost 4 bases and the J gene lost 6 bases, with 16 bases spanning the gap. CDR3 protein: CSVVGQGGIEQYF. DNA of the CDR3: TGCAGCGTTGTTGGGCAGGGGGGGATCGAGCAGTACTTC.

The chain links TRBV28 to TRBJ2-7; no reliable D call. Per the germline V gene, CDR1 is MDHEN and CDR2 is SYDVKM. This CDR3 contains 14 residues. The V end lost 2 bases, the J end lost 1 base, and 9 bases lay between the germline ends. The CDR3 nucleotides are TGTGCCAGCAGTTTAACTGCGCAGTCCTACGAGCAGTACTTC. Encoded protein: CASSLTAQSYEQYF.

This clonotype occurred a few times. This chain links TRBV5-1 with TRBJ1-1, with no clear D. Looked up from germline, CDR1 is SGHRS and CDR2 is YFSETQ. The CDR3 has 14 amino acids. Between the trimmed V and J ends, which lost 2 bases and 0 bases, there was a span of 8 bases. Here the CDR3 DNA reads TGCGCCAGCAGCTTCTTCGGCCTGAACACTGAAGCTTTCTTT. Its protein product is CASSFFGLNTEAFF.

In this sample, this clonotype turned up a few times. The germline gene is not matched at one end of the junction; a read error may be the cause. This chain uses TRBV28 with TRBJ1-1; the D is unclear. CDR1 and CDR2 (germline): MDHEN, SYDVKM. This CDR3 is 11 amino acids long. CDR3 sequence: CAGTPGAKLQF. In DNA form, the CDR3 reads TGTGCCGGCACCCCAGGCGCCAAGCTCCAATTT.

The CDR3 DNA follows: TGTGCCAGCAGCCCGACGGACAGGGGAGGCTACACCTTC. Encoded protein: CASSPTDRGGYTF. The chain combines TRBV12-3 or TRBV12-4 with TRBJ1-2; 9 positions agree with TRBD1. The J segment lost 8 bases and the V segment lost 6 bases, leaving 7 bases of the junction unmatched. The CDR3 covers 13 residues.

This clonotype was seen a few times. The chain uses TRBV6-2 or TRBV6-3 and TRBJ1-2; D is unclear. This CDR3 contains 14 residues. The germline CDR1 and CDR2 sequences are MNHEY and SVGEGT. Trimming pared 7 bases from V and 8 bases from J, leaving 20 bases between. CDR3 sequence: CASTRRTLSSGYTF. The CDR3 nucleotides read TGTGCCAGCACTCGTAGAACTCTATCGTCAGGCTACACCTTC.

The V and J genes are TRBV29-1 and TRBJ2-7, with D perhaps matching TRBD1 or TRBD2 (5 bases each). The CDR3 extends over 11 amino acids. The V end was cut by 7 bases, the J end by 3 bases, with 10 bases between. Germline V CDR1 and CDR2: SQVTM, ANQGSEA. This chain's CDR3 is CSARDGYEQYF. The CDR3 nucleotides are TGCAGCGCCCGGGACGGCTACGAGCAGTACTTC.

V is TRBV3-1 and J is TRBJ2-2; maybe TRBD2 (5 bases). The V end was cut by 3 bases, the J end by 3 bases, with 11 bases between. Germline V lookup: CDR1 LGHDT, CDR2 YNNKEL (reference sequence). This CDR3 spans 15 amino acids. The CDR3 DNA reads TGTGCCAGCAGCCAGGATTGGGAGTACACCGGGGAGCTGTTTTTT. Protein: CASSQDWEYTGELFF.

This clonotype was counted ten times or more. CDR3 in amino acids: CSATAPKETQYF. The CDR3 bases are TGCAGTGCTACGGCCCCAAAGGAGACCCAGTACTTC. This rearrangement joins TRBV20-1 to TRBJ2-5; no clear D. The CDR3 contains 12 residues. Germline-derived CDR1 and CDR2 are DFQATT and SNEGSKA (reference sequence). Between the trimmed V and J ends, which lost 4 bases and 5 bases, there was a span of 11 bases.

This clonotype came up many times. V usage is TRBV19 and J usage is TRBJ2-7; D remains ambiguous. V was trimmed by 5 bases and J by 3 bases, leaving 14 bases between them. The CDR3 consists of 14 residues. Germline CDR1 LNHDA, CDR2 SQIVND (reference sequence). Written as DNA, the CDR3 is TGTGCCAGTAGTCCCCGCCGACGCGACTACGAGCAGTACTTC. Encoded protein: CASSPRRRDYEQYF.

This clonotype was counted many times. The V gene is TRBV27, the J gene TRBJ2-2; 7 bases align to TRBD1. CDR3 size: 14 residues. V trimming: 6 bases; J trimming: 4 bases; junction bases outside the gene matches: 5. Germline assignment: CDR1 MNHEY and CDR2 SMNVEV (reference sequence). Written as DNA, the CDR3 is TGTGCCAGCAGCAACAGGGGTTTCACCGGGGAGCTGTTTTTT. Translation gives CASSNRGFTGELFF.

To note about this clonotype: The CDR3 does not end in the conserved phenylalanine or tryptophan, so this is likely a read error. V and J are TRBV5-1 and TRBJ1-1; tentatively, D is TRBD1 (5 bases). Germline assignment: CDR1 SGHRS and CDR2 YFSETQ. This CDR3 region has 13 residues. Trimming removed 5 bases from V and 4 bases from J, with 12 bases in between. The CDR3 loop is CASSRIDSTEAFY. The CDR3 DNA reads TGCGCCAGCAGTCGAATTGACAGCACTGAAGCTTTCTAT.

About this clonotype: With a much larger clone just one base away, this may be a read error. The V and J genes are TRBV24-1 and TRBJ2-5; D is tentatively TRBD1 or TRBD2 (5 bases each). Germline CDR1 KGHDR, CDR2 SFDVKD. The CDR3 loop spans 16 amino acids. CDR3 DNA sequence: TGTGCCACCAGTGACTCCGGGGCGCTTGGGTTGGAGACCAAGTACTTC. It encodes CATSDSGALGLETKYF.

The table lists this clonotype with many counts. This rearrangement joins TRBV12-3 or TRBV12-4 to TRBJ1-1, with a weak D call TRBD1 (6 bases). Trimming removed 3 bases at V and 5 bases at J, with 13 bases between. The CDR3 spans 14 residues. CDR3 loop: CASSFGGLGTEAFF. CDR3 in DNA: TGTGCCAGCAGTTTCGGGGGGCTCGGGACTGAAGCTTTCTTT.

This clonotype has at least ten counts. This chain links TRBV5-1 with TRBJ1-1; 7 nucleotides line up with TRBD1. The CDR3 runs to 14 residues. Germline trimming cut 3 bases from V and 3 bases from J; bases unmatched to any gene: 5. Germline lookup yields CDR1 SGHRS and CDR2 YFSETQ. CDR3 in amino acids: CASSSTGLDTEAFF. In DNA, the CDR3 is TGCGCCAGCAGCTCGACAGGGTTGGACACTGAAGCTTTCTTT.

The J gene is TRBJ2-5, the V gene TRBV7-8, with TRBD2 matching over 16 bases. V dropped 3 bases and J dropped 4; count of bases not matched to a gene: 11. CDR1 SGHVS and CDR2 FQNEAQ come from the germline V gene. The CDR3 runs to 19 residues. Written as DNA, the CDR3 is TGTGCCAGCAGCTTTAACACACCGGGACTAGCGGGGGGGCGAGAGACCCAGTACTTC. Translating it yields CASSFNTPGLAGGRETQYF.